This T cell receptor beta chain was captured by sequencing in a study of blood T cell repertoires in COVID-19. On the study more broadly: The samples span acute and convalescent COVID-19 from the United States, Italy and Spain. Nucleic acid was either cDNA or gDNA, and it came from T cells, B-cell-depleted T cells, or PBMCs.

This clone was seen once. A read error may produce the germline difference seen at one junction end. This CDR3 is built from 10 residues. CDR1 and CDR2 from the germline V gene are SEHNR and FQNEAQ (reference sequence). Methods used by the authors: Reference gene primer amplification gave estimated nucleated cell counts. TCRdb's copy holds only in-frame clones and misses some; the assay was immunoSEQ multiplex PCR. The V and J calls and clone size come from that table; D and trimming were worked out from the DNA. The sample yields some 220,000 clones, roughly four fifths seen once. The sample taken for sequencing was peripheral blood. This sequence originates from a woman aged 55-75 years with acute or convalescent COVID-19. The V and J genes are TRBV7-9 and TRBJ1-1, with D maybe TRBD1 (5 bases). The chain's CDR3 is CASSQETETF. Here the CDR3 DNA reads TGTGCCAGCAGCCAAGAGACAGAAACCTTT.